This is a list of T cell receptor beta chains from one sample in a study of blood T cells in healthy people across ages. MiXCR was run by TCRdb on the 5' RACE reads, yielding one entry per CDR3 protein. The table has around 320,000 distinct CDR3 sequences, about 25% seen once; the top ten hold approximately 30%. Sequenced material: blood. The receptors originated from a woman aged 70-85 years in good health. The CDR3 runs from the conserved cysteine through the conserved F or W. D genes are given only for firm matches. Clone size is not always given. Where it is, it says once, few, many or a class for expanded clones.

>TRBJ2-2|few|TRBD2|TRBV24-1|16
TGTGCCACCAGTGATTCGACTAGCGGGAGAACCGGGGAGCTGTTTTTT
CATSDSTSGRTGELFF
>TRBJ1-1|-|-|TRBV20-1|14
TGCAGTGCTAACCCGGCGGGGCGGAACACTGAAGCTTTCTTT
CSANPAGRNTEAFF
>TRBJ2-1|many|TRBD2|TRBV7-9|18
TGTGCCAGCAGCCATGATGACCCGCGCGGGAGTTCCTACAATGAGCAGTTCTTC
CASSHDDPRGSSYNEQFF
>TRBJ2-1|many|-|TRBV29-1|12
TGCAGCGTTGGGACTCTTGACAATGAGCAGTTCTTC
CSVGTLDNEQFF
>TRBJ2-5|-|-|TRBV9|14
TGTGCCAGCGGCGTAGGCGGGGCCGAAGAGACCCAGTACTTC
CASGVGGAEETQYF
>TRBJ1-6|many|-|TRBV7-9|14
TGTGCCAGCAGCTTAGGGGGATATAATTCACCCCTCCACTTT
CASSLGGYNSPLHF
>TRBJ2-1|-|-|TRBV2|14
TGTGCCAGCAGTGAAGCAACTAGGGCAAATTGGCAGTTCTTC
CASSEATRANWQFF
>TRBJ2-1|-|TRBD2|TRBV5-1|16
TGCGCCAGCAGCGTTATACTAGCGGGAGCTTACAATGAGCAGTTCTTC
CASSVILAGAYNEQFF
>TRBJ2-1|-|-|TRBV7-3|15
TGTGCCAGCAGCTTAACGGCTAGCAGTTACAATGAGCAGTTCTTC
CASSLTASSYNEQFF
>TRBJ2-1|-|-|TRBV9|15
TGTGCCAGCAGCACGGGAACCAGCTCCTACAATGAGCAGTTCTTC
CASSTGTSSYNEQFF
>TRBJ1-4|few|-|TRBV10-3|12
TGTGCCATCAGTGAAAGGGATGAAAAACTGTTTTTT
CAISERDEKLFF
>TRBJ2-5|few|TRBD2|TRBV29-1|12
TGCAGCGGAGAAGCGGGAGCAGAGACCCAGTACTTC
CSGEAGAETQYF
>TRBJ2-1|few|-|TRBV4-3|14
TGCGCCAGCAGCCAAGAAATCGGGCTCCATGAGCAGTTCTTC
CASSQEIGLHEQFF
>TRBJ2-5|many|-|TRBV7-9|13
TGTGCCAGCACCGGCGAGTACCAAGAGACCCAGTACTTC
CASTGEYQETQYF
>TRBJ2-1|many|-|TRBV7-2|14
TGTGCCAGCAGCTCTACCACAGGACACAATGAGCAGTTCTTC
CASSSTTGHNEQFF
>TRBJ2-7|few|TRBD1|TRBV28|15
TGTGCCAGCAGTCAAACCGGGACAGACGCGTACGAGCAGTACTTC
CASSQTGTDAYEQYF
>TRBJ1-3|-|-|TRBV14|15
TGTGCCAGCAGCCACGTGCGGGGGTCTGGAAACACCATATATTTT
CASSHVRGSGNTIYF
>TRBJ2-7|-|-|TRBV6-2/TRBV6-3|10
TGTGCCAGCAGCCGGCCCCAGCAGTACTTC
CASSRPQQYF
>TRBJ2-4|-|TRBD1|TRBV14|13
TGTGCCAGCAGCCCTACAGGGGTGCACATTCAGTACTTC
CASSPTGVHIQYF
>TRBJ2-7|-|-|TRBV28|15
TGTGCCAGCACCACGGACAAACCTATGGGCTACGAGCAGTACTTC
CASTTDKPMGYEQYF
>TRBJ1-1|many|-|TRBV6-1|14
TGTGCCAGCAGTGAAGTGGGGGGCCCAACTGAAGCTTTCTTT
CASSEVGGPTEAFF
>TRBJ1-2|-|-|TRBV29-1|15
TGCAGCGTTGAAAGGGAGACGCGGAGGAACCATGGCTACACCTTC
CSVERETRRNHGYTF
>TRBJ2-6|-|TRBD1|TRBV28|18
TGTGCCAGCAGTCTATCAGGGGGCGCAATCTCTGGGGCCAACGTCCTGACTTTC
CASSLSGGAISGANVLTF
>TRBJ2-3|few|-|TRBV11-2|15
TGTGCCAGCAGCATAGCGGTTTCTAGCACAGATACGCAGTATTTT
CASSIAVSSTDTQYF
>TRBJ2-7|-|TRBD2|TRBV6-6|15
TGTGCCAGCAGTTACTCCGGGGGGGCTCCCTACGAGCAGTACTTC
CASSYSGGAPYEQYF
>TRBJ2-5|-|-|TRBV12-3/TRBV12-4|13
TGTGCCAGCACCCGATCCCGGTCAGAGACCCAGTACTTC
CASTRSRSETQYF
>TRBJ2-4|-|-|TRBV12-3/TRBV12-4|14
TGTGCCAGCAGTTCCGGACACGCCAAAAACATTCAGTACTTC
CASSSGHAKNIQYF
>TRBJ1-4|many|-|TRBV7-9|12
TGTGCCAGCAGCTCACTGGATGAAAAACTGTTTTTT
CASSSLDEKLFF
>TRBJ2-3|-|TRBD2|TRBV9|20
TGTGCCAGCAGCGTGGACCCAGGAACTAGCGGGAAACCTAGCACAGATACGCAGTATTTT
CASSVDPGTSGKPSTDTQYF
>TRBJ2-7|many|-|TRBV4-1|15
TGCGCCAGCAGCCTGGGGGCGGGAGTATCCTACGAGCAGTACTTC
CASSLGAGVSYEQYF
>TRBJ2-5|-|-|TRBV29-1|14
TGCAGCGTTGCCATCGGGGGAGGACAAGAGACCCAGTACTTC
CSVAIGGGQETQYF
>TRBJ2-6|-|-|TRBV4-1|17
TGCGCCAGCAGCCAAGGGACGCAGGGGCCACGGGCCAACGTCCTGACTTTC
CASSQGTQGPRANVLTF
>TRBJ1-1|-|-|TRBV7-9|17
TGTGCCAGCAGCCCCCACCCCGGGCAGGGGAGGAACACTGAAGCTTTCTTT
CASSPHPGQGRNTEAFF
>TRBJ2-7|-|-|TRBV4-1|16
TGCGCCAGCAGCTTTGGAGAAAACAGATACTCTTACGAGCAGTACTTC
CASSFGENRYSYEQYF
>TRBJ2-2|-|-|TRBV28|14
TGTGCCAGCAGTTTTTTCAGAGCCACCGGGGAGCTGTTTTTT
CASSFFRATGELFF
>TRBJ2-1|few|-|TRBV29-1|11
TGCAGCGTTGGGTGGTCGAAGGAGCAGTTCTTC
CSVGWSKEQFF
>TRBJ2-1|-|TRBD2|TRBV5-1|16
TGCGCCAGCAGCTCGGGACTAGCGGGAGGGAAGTCTGAGCAGTTCTTC
CASSSGLAGGKSEQFF
>TRBJ1-1|few|-|TRBV27|16
TGTGCCAGCAGCAGTTACCACGGCAGTCTGAACACTGAAGCTTTCTTT
CASSSYHGSLNTEAFF
>TRBJ2-5|-|-|TRBV12-3/TRBV12-4|13
TGTGCCAGCAGCCTGAGCACTTGGCAGACCCAGTACTTC
CASSLSTWQTQYF
>TRBJ2-3|-|-|TRBV6-6|15
TGTGCCACCATGGTGGCGGGCTCTAGCACAGATACGCAGTATTTT
CATMVAGSSTDTQYF
>TRBJ2-5|-|-|TRBV5-6|16
TGTGCCAGCAGCTCTTGGACACGCAGCTCTTTTGAGACCCAGTACTTC
CASSSWTRSSFETQYF
>TRBJ2-3|-|-|TRBV20-1|11
TGCAGTGCTAGAGTCCAGTCTACGCAGTATTTT
CSARVQSTQYF
>TRBJ2-5|-|-|TRBV7-3|15
TGTGCCAGCAGCTTAACGACCCAAAGTGGAGAGACCCAGTACTTC
CASSLTTQSGETQYF
>TRBJ2-1|-|-|TRBV11-3|16
TGTGCCAGCAGCTATTCCGGGAGTAGGTCCTACAATGAGCAGTTCTTC
CASSYSGSRSYNEQFF
>TRBJ2-5|few|-|TRBV10-2|13
TGCGCCAGCAGTGAGGTCCGGGGCTGGACCCAGTACTTC
CASSEVRGWTQYF
>TRBJ1-4|-|-|TRBV15|17
TGTGCCACCAGCAGAGATCGGGGGGCCGTAACTAATGAAAAACTGTTTTTT
CATSRDRGAVTNEKLFF
>TRBJ1-2|-|-|TRBV29-1|13
TGCAGCGCGGCAGGGGTCACTAACTATGGCTACACCTTC
CSAAGVTNYGYTF
>TRBJ1-6|-|-|TRBV5-1|16
TGCGCCAGCAGCTTGCACCCTGACAAACTGATCTCACCCCTCCACTTT
CASSLHPDKLISPLHF
>TRBJ2-7|-|TRBD1|TRBV7-2|12
TGTGCCAGCAGCCGACAGGGGACCGAGCAGTACTTC
CASSRQGTEQYF
>TRBJ2-7|-|-|TRBV20-1|15
TGCAGTGCTAGAGAAGGGGGAGGGCAGGGGAAAGAGCAGTACTTC
CSAREGGGQGKEQYF
>TRBJ2-5|-|-|TRBV5-5|14
TGTGCCAGCAGCCGCGACGGATTCCAAGAGACCCAGTACTTC
CASSRDGFQETQYF
>TRBJ2-7|-|-|TRBV28|14
TGTGCCAGCAGTCCTAGGGGTACCACCTACGAGCAGTACTTC
CASSPRGTTYEQYF
>TRBJ1-6|few|-|TRBV28|14
TGTGCCAGCAGGGGCAGGGGTAGTAATTCACCCCTCCACTTT
CASRGRGSNSPLHF
>TRBJ2-1|many|-|TRBV5-1|12
TGCGCCAGCAGCTTGGGGATCAATGAGCAGTTCTTC
CASSLGINEQFF
>TRBJ2-4|few|-|TRBV12-3/TRBV12-4|15
TGTGCCAGCAGTCTGGCCGGGACCAACCGAAACATTCAGTACTTC
CASSLAGTNRNIQYF
>TRBJ1-2|-|-|TRBV3-1|12
TGTGCCAGCACTGGGACCGACCCAGGCTACACCTTC
CASTGTDPGYTF
>TRBJ2-4|few|TRBD2|TRBV7-8|15
TGTGCCAGCAGCTTCCAAGCGGGAGGGCCTGAGATTCAGTACTTC
CASSFQAGGPEIQYF
>TRBJ2-2|-|TRBD2|TRBV5-1|16
TGCGCCAGCAGCCAGGGGACTAGCGGGAGTACCGGGGAGCTGTTTTTT
CASSQGTSGSTGELFF
>TRBJ2-3|many|TRBD1|TRBV6-2/TRBV6-3|16
TGTGCCAGCAGTTACGCGGACAGGGGCCTCCGGGATACGCAGTATTTT
CASSYADRGLRDTQYF